This T cell receptor (beta chain) was recorded in a study of blood T cell repertoires in COVID-19. Study-wide background: Some COVID-19 samples were acute and others convalescent; all came from the United States, Italy and Spain.

Sequencing was performed with immunoSEQ multiplex PCR; in TCRdb, only in-frame clones are kept and a portion is missing. The sample lists 190,000 or so clones, about 81% occurring once. Per the germline V gene, CDR1 is SGHDN and CDR2 is FVKESK. The CDR3 contains 16 residues. Trimming cost V 4 bases and J 1 base; bases outside gene matches: 7. The V call is TRBV14, the J call TRBJ2-5, with 9 bases fitting TRBD2. Sequencing was done on a sample of peripheral blood. This clonotype was obtained from a woman older than 75 with COVID-19, enrolled during active disease. CDR3 sequence: CASSRLRAGGQETQYF. The CDR3 nucleotides are TGTGCCAGCAGCCGCCTCCGAGCGGGGGGCCAAGAGACCCAGTACTTC.